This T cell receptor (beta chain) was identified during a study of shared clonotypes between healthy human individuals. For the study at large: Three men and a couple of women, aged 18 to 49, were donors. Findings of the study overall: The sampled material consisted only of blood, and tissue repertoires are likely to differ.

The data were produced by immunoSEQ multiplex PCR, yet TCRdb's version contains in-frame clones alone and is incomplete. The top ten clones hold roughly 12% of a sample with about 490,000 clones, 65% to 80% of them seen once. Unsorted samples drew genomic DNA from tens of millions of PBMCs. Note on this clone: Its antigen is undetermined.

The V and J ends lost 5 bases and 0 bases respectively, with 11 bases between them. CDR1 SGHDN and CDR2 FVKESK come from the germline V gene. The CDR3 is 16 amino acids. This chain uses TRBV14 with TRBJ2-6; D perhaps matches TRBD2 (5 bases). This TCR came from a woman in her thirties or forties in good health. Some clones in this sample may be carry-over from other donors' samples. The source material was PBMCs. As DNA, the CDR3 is TGTGCCAGCAGCAAAGGACTGACCTCTGGGGCCAACGTCCTGACTTTC. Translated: CASSKGLTSGANVLTF. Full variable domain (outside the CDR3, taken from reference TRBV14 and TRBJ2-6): EAGVTQFPSHSVIEKGQTVTLRCDPISGHDNLYWYRRVMGKEIKFLLHFVKESKQDESGMPNNRFLAERTGGTYSTLKVQPAELEDSGVYFCASSKGLTSGANVLTFGAGSRLTVL.